The next 21 T cell receptor beta chains were all read from a single sample in a study of cytomegalovirus exposure and HLA in healthy donors. The protocol was immunoSEQ multiplex PCR, while the TCRdb copy is restricted to in-frame clones and leaves out a portion. The repertoire holds tens of thousands of clones, with roughly 94% as singletons. The sample taken for sequencing was PBMCs. These receptor sequences come from a woman aged 18-29 years in good health and CMV-seropositive.

The table lists this clone with a count of one. The rearrangement joins TRBV7-2 to TRBJ1-6; D is uncertain. CDR1 is SGHTA, CDR2 FQGNSA, per germline. V gave up 2 bases and J gave up 9 bases, with 8 bases separating them. The CDR3 contains 13 residues. The CDR3 DNA reads as TGTGCCAGCAGCTTACCGGTCGGTTCACCCCTCCACTTT. Residues: CASSLPVGSPLHF.

This chain connects TRBV11-3 to TRBJ1-2; 7 nucleotides line up with TRBD1. Germline CDR1 reads SGHNT; CDR2 reads YENEEA. The CDR3 covers 15 residues. J lost 6 bases, V lost 3 bases, and 10 bases had no gene match. The CDR3 protein is CASSFQSSTGDGYTF. Written as DNA, the CDR3 is TGTGCCAGCAGCTTCCAATCGTCTACAGGGGATGGCTACACCTTC.

The chain links TRBV10-3 to TRBJ1-1, with a tentative D call TRBD1 (5 bases). Germline lookup yields CDR1 ENHRY and CDR2 SYGVKD. Trimming cost V 6 bases and J 0 bases, with 11 bases left between them. CDR3 size: 14 residues. CDR3 sequence: CAISHDRLNTEAFF. The CDR3 DNA reads TGTGCCATCAGCCACGACAGATTGAACACTGAAGCTTTCTTT.

This clone was counted once. J is TRBJ2-2 and V is TRBV19; TRBD1 agrees at 8 bases. CDR1 LNHDA and CDR2 SQIVND come from the germline V gene (reference sequence). V shed 5 bases, J shed 4 bases, and the junction held 9 bases outside the gene matches. The CDR3 extends over 16 amino acids. The CDR3 coding sequence is TGTGCCAGTAGTGGGACAGGCACAATGATCACCGGGGAGCTGTTTTTT. Amino acids: CASSGTGTMITGELFF.

The V call is TRBV5-1, the J call TRBJ2-5; 8 bases align to TRBD1. V gave up 4 bases and J gave up 1 base; unmatched junction bases: 9. Germline V CDR1 and CDR2: SGHRS, YFSETQ. This CDR3 has 16 residues. The CDR3 sequence is CASSQDGTGPQETQYF. The CDR3 DNA reads TGCGCCAGCAGCCAAGACGGGACAGGCCCCCAAGAGACCCAGTACTTC.

The CDR3 is CASSLGQGFYEQYF. The CDR3, as DNA: TGTGCCAGCAGCTTGGGACAGGGATTTTACGAGCAGTACTTC. V usage is TRBV5-6 and J usage is TRBJ2-7; 7 bases fit TRBD1. Germline lookup yields CDR1 SGHDT and CDR2 YYEEEE. The CDR3 has 14 residues. Germline trimming cut 0 bases from V and 4 bases from J; bases unmatched to any gene: 4.

V and J are TRBV28 and TRBJ2-1; D unclear. V dropped 6 bases and J dropped 8 bases, with 8 bases sitting between them. This CDR3 is built from 11 residues. CDR1 is MDHEN, CDR2 SYDVKM, per germline. The CDR3 DNA reads as TGTGCCAGCAGCTACCCTTATGAGCAGTTCTTC. Translating it yields CASSYPYEQFF.

The chain uses TRBV20-1 and TRBJ2-5, with TRBD2 as a possible D gene (5 bases). Germline values: CDR1 DFQATT, CDR2 SNEGSKA (reference sequence). The CDR3 sequence is 11 residues long. The CDR3 sequence: CTPGWQETQYF. In nucleotides, the CDR3 is TGCACCCCGGGGTGGCAAGAGACCCAGTACTTC.

This rearrangement joins TRBV19 to TRBJ2-5, with 7 positions matching TRBD2. The CDR3 has 16 amino acids. After removal of 3 bases from V and 5 bases from J, the junction contained 12 bases not matched to a gene. Germline CDR1 reads LNHDA; CDR2 reads SQIVND (reference sequence). The CDR3 DNA is TGTGCCAGTAGTATTGGATCCTCGGGAGGCTCCGAGACCCAGTACTTC. It is translated as CASSIGSSGGSETQYF. The full variable domain, completed using reference TRBV19 and TRBJ2-5, is DGGITQSPKYLFRKEGQNVTLSCEQNLNHDAMYWYRQDPGQGLRLIYYSQIVNDFQKGDIAEGYSVSREKKESFPLTVTSAQKNPTAFYLCASSIGSSGGSETQYFGPGTRLLVL.

The V gene is TRBV7-2, the J gene TRBJ2-7, with 14 bases fitting TRBD2. The CDR3 runs to 16 residues. Germline CDR1 and CDR2: SGHTA and FQGNSA. V gave up 5 bases and J gave up 6 bases; unmatched junction bases: 9. The CDR3 nucleotides read TGTGCCAGCAGCCAAATGGGACTAGCGGGAGTTGGCGAGCAGTACTTC. This sequence encodes CASSQMGLAGVGEQYF.

V and J are TRBV27 and TRBJ2-5; 7 bases are shared with TRBD2. V lost 2 bases to trimming and J lost 2 bases; unmatched junction nucleotides: 5. In germline, CDR1 is MNHEY, CDR2 SMNVEV (reference sequence). This CDR3 has 15 residues. In nucleotides, the CDR3 is TGTGCCAGCAGTTTAGGCCTAGCGGTGCAAGAGACCCAGTACTTC. Its translation: CASSLGLAVQETQYF.

This chain uses TRBV5-1 with TRBJ2-7, with 9 bases that match TRBD1. The CDR3 spans 16 residues. Germline V lookup: CDR1 SGHRS, CDR2 YFSETQ. Trimming at V came to 4 bases and at J to 2 bases, leaving 10 bases not matched to a gene. CDR3 nucleotides: TGCGCCAGCAGCCCTAGACAGGGGGGTCCCCCCTACGAGCAGTACTTC. This sequence encodes CASSPRQGGPPYEQYF.

The chain recombines TRBV5-1 with TRBJ2-1; 7 nucleotides line up with TRBD1. V lost 4 bases to trimming and J lost 9 bases; unmatched junction nucleotides: 16. There are 16 residues in the CDR3. Germline CDR1 SGHRS, CDR2 YFSETQ. CDR3 residues: CASSLTEAGPGGEQFF. CDR3 sequence (DNA): TGCGCCAGCAGCCTGACCGAGGCAGGGCCAGGGGGTGAGCAGTTCTTC.

This clone was detected only a few times. The J gene is TRBJ1-2, the V gene TRBV9; D remains ambiguous. Germline-derived CDR1 and CDR2 are SGDLS and YYNGEE. The CDR3 sequence is 13 residues long. The V gene lost 0 bases and the J gene lost 7 bases, with 10 bases spanning the gap. The chain's CDR3 is CASSVVGGTGYTF. The CDR3 nucleotides are TGTGCCAGCAGCGTAGTGGGAGGCACTGGCTACACCTTC.

This chain uses TRBV7-9 with TRBJ2-5; 8 nucleotides align to TRBD2. Germline-derived CDR1 and CDR2 are SEHNR and FQNEAQ (reference sequence). The CDR3 totals 17 residues. J gave up 3 bases and V 5 bases, and 14 bases lay outside the gene matches. CDR3 amino acids: CASSPLAVHSGEETQYF. The CDR3, as DNA: TGTGCCAGCAGCCCCCTGGCGGTACATAGCGGGGAAGAGACCCAGTACTTC.

V gene TRBV28 combines with J gene TRBJ2-7; D uncertain. This CDR3 comprises 11 residues. Per germline, CDR1 MDHEN and CDR2 SYDVKM. V lost 4 bases to trimming and J lost 3 bases, with 4 bases between them. DNA for the CDR3: TGTGCCAGCAGTTCCTTCTACGAGCAGTACTTC. Its protein is CASSSFYEQYF. Drawing the rest from reference TRBV28 and TRBJ2-7, the complete variable domain is DVKVTQSSRYLVKRTGEKVFLECVQDMDHENMFWYRQDPGLGLRLIYFSYDVKMKEKGDIPEGYSVSREKKERFSLILESASTNQTSMYLCASSSFYEQYFGPGTRLTVT.

This rearrangement joins TRBV19 to TRBJ2-1; D is possibly TRBD2 (6 bases). The V gene's germline CDR1 is LNHDA and CDR2 SQIVND (reference sequence). V was trimmed by 10 bases and J by 0 bases, leaving 16 bases between them. The CDR3 is 15 amino acids. The CDR3 coding sequence is TGTGCCACATCCTCTAGCGCGAGCTCCTACAATGAGCAGTTCTTC. This sequence encodes CATSSSASSYNEQFF. Using reference TRBV19 and TRBJ2-1 for the parts outside the CDR3, the full variable domain is DGGITQSPKYLFRKEGQNVTLSCEQNLNHDAMYWYRQDPGQGLRLIYYSQIVNDFQKGDIAEGYSVSREKKESFPLTVTSAQKNPTAFYLCATSSSASSYNEQFFGPGTRLTVL.

J is TRBJ1-5 and V is TRBV2; D is possibly TRBD1 (5 bases). V was shortened by 7 bases and J by 2 bases, with 12 bases between the two germline ends. This CDR3 is 14 amino acids long. Germline values: CDR1 SNHLY, CDR2 FYNNEI. The CDR3, as DNA: TGTGCCAGCATAGAGGGGAGGGGCAATCAGCCCCAGCATTTT. Translation: CASIEGRGNQPQHF.

V gene TRBV7-8 combines with J gene TRBJ1-6, with 7 bases matching TRBD1. The CDR3 has 14 amino acids. Germline lookup yields CDR1 SGHVS and CDR2 FQNEAQ. Trimming took 6 bases from V and 8 from J; bases not matched to a gene: 7. This CDR3 reads CASRVGQSDSPLHF. In nucleotides, the CDR3 is TGTGCCAGCAGGGTGGGACAGAGCGATTCACCCCTCCACTTT.

V usage is TRBV18 and J usage is TRBJ2-7; 11 positions agree with TRBD2. This CDR3 spans 18 amino acids. V was clipped by 3 bases and J by 3 bases; unmatched bases: 13. The germline V gene encodes CDR1 KGHSH and CDR2 LQKENI. The CDR3 nucleotides read TGTGCCAGCTCACCCTCGTCAATAGCGGGGGGGCTAAACTACGAGCAGTACTTC. Translation: CASSPSSIAGGLNYEQYF.

The chain carries TRBV6-1 and TRBJ2-7; 7 nucleotides align to TRBD1. CDR1 is MNHNS, CDR2 SASEGT, per germline. The CDR3 runs 15 residues. With V trimmed by 2 bases and J by 11 bases, 15 bases remained unmatched. The CDR3 protein is CASSENWTTGVREYF. CDR3 DNA: TGTGCCAGCAGTGAAAATTGGACCACAGGGGTTCGGGAGTACTTC.